This T cell receptor (beta chain) was retrieved from a study of early T cells in non-severe SARS-CoV-2 infection. V gave up 6 bases and J gave up 9 bases; unmatched junction bases: 9. Per the germline V gene, CDR1 is MNHEY and CDR2 is SVGAGI. This CDR3 contains 16 residues. This clonotype was found many times. TCRdb recomputed calls from the 5' RACE reads with MiXCR, one row per CDR3 protein. The sample consists of 100,000 or so distinct CDR3 sequences, over 10% of them appearing once. The gene calls are TRBV6-5 and TRBJ2-1; TRBD2 matches 15 bases. This receptor was obtained from an adult who was a healthcare worker with PCR-confirmed SARS-CoV-2 infection or an uninfected control (not recorded which). Sequencing was carried out using whole blood. The DNA of the CDR3 is TGTGCCAGCAGGGCGGGACTAGCGGGAGGAAAGGGTGAGCAGTTCTTC. Translated: CASRAGLAGGKGEQFF.